These T cell receptor beta chains were read from a single sample in a study of cytomegalovirus exposure and HLA in healthy donors. Produced via immunoSEQ multiplex PCR; TCRdb's table is partial and in-frame only. The sample includes some 140,000 clones, 79% of them seen just once. The sequenced sample was PBMCs. The receptors stem from a female donor in good health and CMV-seronegative. The conserved cysteine and the conserved F or W are not part of the CDR3 here. Fields, in order: V gene, J gene, CDR3 protein.

TRBV27	TRBJ2-5	ASSLGVGGQETQY
TRBV2	TRBJ1-2	ASSPDRGANYGYT
TRBV5-6	TRBJ2-7	ASSFGGRVSYEQY
TRBV7-2	TRBJ2-3	ASSLAGTGGIDTQY
TRBV15	TRBJ2-7	ATSRDLAAGPYEQY
TRBV5-1	TRBJ1-4	ASSVGTVNEKLF
TRBV2	TRBJ2-1	ASSEGLTYNEQF
TRBV7-6	TRBJ1-2	ASSSRQHSNYGYT
TRBV11-2	TRBJ2-1	ASSLQRLTFNEQF
TRBV30	TRBJ1-1	AWIWVDRANTEAF
TRBV6-6	TRBJ2-2	ASSRAENTGELF
TRBV19	TRBJ2-3	ASSISGGISDTQY
TRBV29-1	TRBJ1-2	SVAYRGKPRGVT
TRBV9	TRBJ2-3	ASSPLGGLSTDTQY
TRBV20-1	TRBJ2-1	SALTRGEQF
TRBV7-9	TRBJ1-1	ASSPGESIDLNTEAF
TRBV10-3	TRBJ1-2	AISESNGAGT
TRBV7-3	TRBJ1-1	ASSSPEMNTEAF
TRBV12-5	TRBJ2-5	ASGLTLRGPEETQY
TRBV28	TRBJ1-4	ASSFGDRRGEKLF
TRBV5-4	TRBJ2-7	ASSFTRNEQY
TRBV4-3	TRBJ1-1	ASSQEYAATEAF
TRBV7-3	TRBJ1-1	ASSPRVNTEAF
TRBV5-1	TRBJ1-1	ASSPSPTGMAF
TRBV6-1	TRBJ2-7	ASSEVPGQGGEQY
TRBV6-5	TRBJ2-7	ASFNSYEQY
TRBV5-1	TRBJ2-7	ASSLGGSLEQY
TRBV27	TRBJ1-5	ASSNRGKQQGEWDQPQH
TRBV30	TRBJ1-2	AWTHRADYGYT
TRBV21-1	TRBJ1-2	ASGGQGYWGYGYT
TRBV6-5	TRBJ2-7	ASSYGPSGNHEQY
TRBV25-1	TRBJ1-1	ASSPRAGGGNTEAF
TRBV5-6	TRBJ1-4	ASSLLSWRGGSEKLF
TRBV7-9	TRBJ1-1	ASSFKTEAF
TRBV6-1	TRBJ1-5	ASSDRSGQNQPQH
TRBV7-2	TRBJ2-3	ASSLSAGGSDTQY
TRBV9	TRBJ1-2	ASSEGGSTSYGYT
TRBV4-3	TRBJ2-2	ASSQSLVGTGELF
TRBV11-3	TRBJ2-7	ASSWHPSGYEQY